Listed below are T cell receptor beta chains from one sample, sequenced in a study of T-cell memory formation after mild COVID-19. MiXCR was run by TCRdb on the 5' RACE reads, yielding one entry per CDR3 protein. Of about 600,000 distinct CDR3 sequences listed, roughly a fifth are singletons. Sequencing was carried out using PBMCs or a T cell subset sorted from them (not recorded which). The receptors shown here come from an adult woman who had mild COVID-19 (a few samples of this study predate the infection). Cell type and time point are not known. Each CDR3 is given without its conserved first and last residue. Clone sizes are given selectively: once, few, many, or a class where the clone is expanded.

v_gene: TRBV4-1; j_gene: TRBJ1-2; abundance: -; CDR3aa: ASSQAAGSYT
v_gene: TRBV7-9; j_gene: TRBJ2-5; abundance: many; CDR3aa: ASSLARTGGTQETQY
v_gene: TRBV4-1; j_gene: TRBJ2-5; abundance: -; CDR3aa: ASSQDSGGAETQY
v_gene: TRBV12-3/TRBV12-4; j_gene: TRBJ2-7; abundance: few; CDR3aa: ASLDRLSYEQY
v_gene: TRBV10-3; j_gene: TRBJ2-1; abundance: few; CDR3aa: AISDAGLAGMNEQF
v_gene: TRBV15; j_gene: TRBJ1-5; abundance: -; CDR3aa: ATRDVGGSNQPQH
v_gene: TRBV11-2; j_gene: TRBJ2-3; abundance: few; CDR3aa: ASSPQTGSTDTQY
v_gene: TRBV7-2; j_gene: TRBJ2-3; abundance: few; CDR3aa: ASSFYPVTDTQY
v_gene: TRBV12-3/TRBV12-4; j_gene: TRBJ2-7; abundance: many; CDR3aa: ASSPPGQGPYEQY
v_gene: TRBV30; j_gene: TRBJ2-7; abundance: -; CDR3aa: AWSKRGTSGGSYEQY
v_gene: TRBV29-1; j_gene: TRBJ2-1; abundance: -; CDR3aa: SARTGGASSGGDYNEQF
v_gene: TRBV20-1; j_gene: TRBJ1-1; abundance: few; CDR3aa: SARAPTTGIEAF
v_gene: TRBV7-9; j_gene: TRBJ1-5; abundance: many; CDR3aa: ASSPGTGNQPQH
v_gene: TRBV12-3/TRBV12-4; j_gene: TRBJ2-3; abundance: few; CDR3aa: ASMLGGGFTDTQY